This is a list of T cell receptor beta chains from one sample in a study of blood T cell repertoires in COVID-19. The table came from immunoSEQ multiplex PCR; TCRdb's copy has only in-frame clones and leaves some out. The table lists approximately 180,000 clones, approximately 83% of them singletons. Sequencing used peripheral blood. These receptors were collected from a man in his 60s with acute or convalescent COVID-19. Both conserved end residues are part of each CDR3. The order of the fields is V gene, D gene, J gene, clone size, CDR3 protein, CDR3 DNA. D genes are given only for firm matches. Expanded clones are given a class, and other clones once, few, many or no size at all.

TRBV20-1	-	TRBJ2-1	-	CSATPSEARFF	TGCAGTGCTACCCCCTCGGAGGCGCGGTTCTTC
TRBV28	TRBD2	TRBJ2-7	-	CASTRGVEQYF	TGTGCCAGCACTCGGGGGGTTGAGCAGTACTTC
TRBV2	TRBD2	TRBJ2-7	-	CASSDQLAERSYEQYF	TGTGCCAGCAGTGATCAGCTAGCGGAACGCTCCTACGAGCAGTACTTC
TRBV30	-	TRBJ2-2	-	CAWISGSNTGELFF	TGTGCCTGGATTTCCGGGTCGAACACCGGGGAGCTGTTTTTT
TRBV18	TRBD1	TRBJ1-2	-	CASSRSGGEDGYTF	TGTGCCAGCTCACGCTCAGGGGGCGAGGATGGCTACACCTTC
TRBV27	-	TRBJ2-4	-	CASSLSAQYKNIQYF	TGTGCCAGCAGTTTATCGGCACAATACAAAAACATTCAGTACTTC
TRBV3-1/TRBV3-2	TRBD2	TRBJ2-2	few	CASGTSGSTGELFF	TGTGCCAGCGGGACTAGCGGGAGCACCGGGGAGCTGTTTTTT
TRBV7-2	TRBD1	TRBJ1-4	-	CASSEGQGREKLFF	TGTGCCAGCAGCGAAGGACAGGGGCGCGAAAAACTGTTTTTT
TRBV2	-	TRBJ1-5	-	CASSLEQGGNQPQHF	TGTGCCAGCAGTCTTGAACAGGGCGGGAATCAGCCCCAGCATTTT
TRBV5-1	TRBD1	TRBJ2-7	-	CASSAGQGWEQYF	TGCGCCAGCAGCGCGGGACAGGGATGGGAGCAGTACTTC
TRBV11-2	TRBD2	TRBJ2-7	-	CASSRSGNSYEQYF	TGTGCCAGCAGTCGTAGCGGGAACTCCTACGAGCAGTACTTC
TRBV27	-	TRBJ1-5	once	CASSLNPEGAQHF	TGTGCCAGCAGTTTAAACCCCGAGGGGGCCCAGCATTTT
TRBV20-1	TRBD1	TRBJ2-7	-	CSASRDRGLYEQYF	TGCAGTGCTAGTCGGGACAGGGGGCTCTACGAGCAGTACTTC
TRBV19	-	TRBJ1-1	-	CASSIGGFGEAFF	TGTGCCAGTAGTATAGGTGGGTTCGGGGAAGCTTTCTTT
TRBV7-7	TRBD1	TRBJ2-5	once	CASSPTGTGFGETQYF	TGTGCTAGCAGTCCGACCGGGACAGGGTTCGGGGAGACCCAGTACTTC
TRBV5-1	TRBD1	TRBJ1-2	few	CASSATGGYGYTF	TGCGCCAGCAGCGCGACAGGGGGCTATGGCTACACCTTC
TRBV7-9	TRBD1	TRBJ2-1	-	CASEAGGIHNEQFF	TGTGCCAGCGAGGCAGGGGGAATCCACAATGAGCAGTTCTTC
TRBV19	TRBD2	TRBJ2-5	-	CASSIVGSGVQETQYF	TGTGCCAGTAGTATCGTTGGAAGCGGGGTCCAAGAGACCCAGTACTTC
TRBV27	TRBD2	TRBJ2-7	-	CASSFSRTSGSPEQYF	TGTGCCAGCAGTTTCTCCAGGACTAGCGGGAGTCCCGAGCAGTACTTC
TRBV5-4	TRBD2	TRBJ2-2	-	CASSLDGTSRHTGELFF	TGTGCCAGCAGCTTGGACGGGACTAGCAGACACACCGGGGAGCTGTTTTTT
TRBV10-1	TRBD2	TRBJ2-3	-	CASRSLWGGMDTQYF	TGCGCCAGCAGGTCTTTGTGGGGGGGTATGGATACGCAGTATTTT
TRBV6-5	-	TRBJ2-7	-	CASSYPRGRVYEQYF	TGTGCCAGCAGTTACCCGCGCGGCAGGGTCTACGAGCAGTACTTC
TRBV3-1/TRBV3-2	TRBD2	TRBJ2-7	-	CASSPPRTSGRARGYEQYF	TGTGCCAGCAGCCCCCCCCGGACTAGCGGGAGGGCCCGAGGGTACGAGCAGTACTTC
TRBV7-2	-	TRBJ2-6	-	CASSLAGRRSGANVLTF	TGTGCCAGCAGCTTAGCGGGCCGCCGCTCTGGGGCCAACGTCCTGACTTTC
TRBV11-2	TRBD2	TRBJ2-7	-	CASSPPQRGYEQYF	TGTGCCAGCAGCCCCCCCCAGCGGGGCTACGAGCAGTACTTC
TRBV2	TRBD1	TRBJ1-5	-	CASRDRVRQPQHF	TGTGCCAGCAGAGACAGGGTGCGACAGCCCCAGCATTTT
TRBV5-1	TRBD1	TRBJ2-5	-	CASSPGQELRRKETQYF	TGCGCCAGCAGCCCGGGACAGGAACTAAGGCGAAAAGAGACCCAGTACTTC
TRBV28	-	TRBJ2-3	-	CASSPLGAPDTQYF	TGTGCCAGCAGTCCCCTGGGGGCCCCAGATACGCAGTATTTT
TRBV7-3	-	TRBJ2-2	-	CASSLIRSTSTGELFF	TGTGCCAGCAGCTTAATCAGGTCGACGAGCACCGGGGAGCTGTTTTTT
TRBV19	-	TRBJ2-7	-	CASSKQGRGYEQYF	TGTGCCAGTAGTAAACAGGGACGTGGATACGAGCAGTACTTC
TRBV7-2	-	TRBJ2-2	-	CASSHSVNTGELFF	TGTGCCAGCAGCCACTCCGTTAACACCGGGGAGCTGTTTTTT
TRBV5-6	-	TRBJ1-3	once	CASSLVGATGNTIYF	TGTGCCAGCAGCTTGGTAGGAGCAACAGGAAACACCATATATTTT
TRBV2	-	TRBJ2-5	-	CASNTQETQYF	TGTGCCAGCAACACCCAAGAGACCCAGTACTTC
TRBV6-5	-	TRBJ2-7	many	CASSTGGGYEQYF	TGTGCCAGCAGCACAGGGGGGGGCTACGAGCAGTACTTC
TRBV25-1	TRBD1	TRBJ1-6	few	CASSGDRRLSPLHF	TGTGCCAGCAGTGGGGACAGGCGCTTATCACCCCTCCACTTT
TRBV28	TRBD2	TRBJ2-1	few	CASSVGLAGSSYNEQFF	TGTGCCAGCAGTGTGGGACTAGCGGGAAGCTCCTACAATGAGCAGTTCTTC
TRBV10-3	-	TRBJ2-3	-	CAISGGDSGPMGQYF	TGTGCCATCAGCGGGGGAGATTCCGGTCCTATGGGGCAGTATTTT
TRBV19	TRBD2	TRBJ2-1	-	CASSIDLGGTSGRFDEQFF	TGTGCCAGTAGTATAGATTTAGGGGGGACTAGCGGGAGATTCGATGAGCAGTTCTTC
TRBV28	-	TRBJ2-7	-	CASSSSRLRRREQYF	TGTGCCAGCAGTTCCTCGCGGTTGAGGCGACGGGAGCAGTACTTC
TRBV5-6	TRBD2	TRBJ2-2	-	CASSLSGRAGGELFF	TGTGCCAGCAGCCTTAGCGGGAGGGCTGGCGGGGAGCTGTTTTTT
TRBV7-8	-	TRBJ2-1	-	CASSPWDSVVSEQFF	TGTGCCAGCAGCCCTTGGGACTCGGTGGTTTCGGAGCAGTTCTTC
TRBV2	-	TRBJ2-3	-	CASSESGGSTDTQYF	TGTGCCAGCAGTGAATCGGGCGGGAGCACAGATACGCAGTATTTT
TRBV5-1	TRBD2	TRBJ2-1	-	CASSLPQAGVEQFF	TGCGCCAGCAGCCTACCACAAGCGGGAGTAGAGCAGTTCTTC
TRBV25-1	-	TRBJ1-1	-	CASSELRGRVTEAFF	TGTGCCAGCAGTGAACTCAGGGGACGGGTTACTGAAGCTTTCTTT
TRBV7-9	-	TRBJ1-3	-	CASTWATSGNTIYF	TGTGCCAGCACTTGGGCCACCTCTGGAAACACCATATATTTT
TRBV9	TRBD1	TRBJ2-3	-	CASSVASGQGGPDTQYF	TGTGCCAGCAGCGTAGCCAGTGGACAGGGGGGCCCAGATACGCAGTATTTT
TRBV7-2	TRBD2	TRBJ2-1	-	CASSYSRAGGRYNEQFF	TGTGCCAGCAGCTACTCCAGGGCGGGCGGGAGATACAATGAGCAGTTCTTC
TRBV5-6	TRBD1	TRBJ1-2	-	CASSSEGALGGYGYTF	TGTGCCAGCAGCTCAGAGGGGGCGCTCGGAGGGTATGGCTACACCTTC
TRBV19	-	TRBJ2-2	-	CASRTGVVTGELFF	TGTGCCAGTAGAACGGGAGTCGTGACCGGGGAGCTGTTTTTT
TRBV3-1/TRBV3-2	-	TRBJ1-3	-	CATRQDSGNTIYF	TGTGCCACTAGACAGGACTCTGGAAACACCATATATTTT
TRBV28	-	TRBJ2-4	-	CASSHRLNIQYF	TGTGCCAGCAGCCACAGGTTAAACATTCAGTACTTC
TRBV7-3	TRBD2	TRBJ2-1	-	CASSFSGREYNEQFF	TGTGCCAGCAGCTTTAGCGGGAGGGAGTACAATGAGCAGTTCTTC
TRBV2	-	TRBJ1-4	-	CASTRDGGTNEKLFF	TGTGCCAGCACGAGGGATGGAGGAACTAATGAAAAACTGTTTTTT
TRBV19	-	TRBJ1-1	once	CASSRAGPRNTEAFF	TGTGCCAGTAGTCGTGCAGGCCCGAGAAACACTGAAGCTTTCTTT